The rows below give T cell receptor beta chains drawn from one sample of a study of shared clonotypes between healthy human individuals. The data were produced by immunoSEQ multiplex PCR, yet TCRdb's version contains in-frame clones alone and is incomplete. The repertoire holds about 550,000 clones, with around 95% as singletons. Material: naive CD8+ T cells sorted from blood. These receptors were collected from a woman between 25 and 40 years old in good health. CDR3s include the opening cysteine and the closing phenylalanine or tryptophan. Each record gives: D gene, clone size, V gene, J gene, CDR3 protein, CDR3 DNA. D genes are given only for firm matches. A row's size may be missing; if present it is once, few, many or a size class.

TRBD1,NA,TRBV7-9,TRBJ2-4,CASSYGRTGGNIQYF,TGTGCCAGCAGCTACGGGCGGACAGGGGGCAACATTCAGTACTTC
NA,NA,TRBV14,TRBJ2-5,CASSHFSWTQYF,TGTGCCAGCAGCCATTTTAGTTGGACCCAGTACTTC
TRBD2,NA,TRBV27,TRBJ2-5,CASSPGLEIGETQYF,TGTGCCAGCAGTCCTGGACTAGAAATTGGAGAGACCCAGTACTTC
NA,NA,TRBV5-5,TRBJ1-5,CASSRVADTFPNQPQHF,TGTGCCAGCAGCCGCGTAGCAGACACATTCCCCAATCAGCCCCAGCATTTT
NA,NA,TRBV29-1,TRBJ2-7,CSARTRTSYEQYF,TGCAGCGCACGAACACGAACCTCCTACGAGCAGTACTTC
NA,NA,TRBV7-3,TRBJ2-2,CASSMSGPGELFF,TGTGCCAGCAGCATGAGTGGCCCCGGGGAGCTGTTTTTT
NA,NA,TRBV6-5,TRBJ2-5,CASRDYQETQYF,TGTGCCAGCAGGGACTATCAAGAGACCCAGTACTTC
TRBD1,NA,TRBV5-1,TRBJ2-3,CASSLMGQGPGDTQYF,TGCGCCAGCAGCTTGATGGGACAGGGGCCCGGGGATACGCAGTATTTT
TRBD2,once,TRBV13,TRBJ2-1,CASSLWTSGRGTYNEQFF,TGTGCCAGCAGCTTATGGACTAGCGGGAGAGGGACCTACAATGAGCAGTTCTTC
NA,NA,TRBV27,TRBJ1-1,CASSFQALNTEAFF,TGTGCCAGCAGTTTCCAGGCCCTGAACACTGAAGCTTTCTTT
NA,NA,TRBV7-9,TRBJ2-1,CASSLVSYEQFF,TGTGCCAGCAGCTTAGTTTCCTATGAGCAGTTCTTC
NA,few,TRBV5-1,TRBJ1-1,CASSLVGSEAFF,TGCGCCAGCAGCTTGGTTGGGTCTGAAGCTTTCTTT
TRBD2,NA,TRBV2,TRBJ2-1,CARSTLRASGKNEQFF,TGTGCCAGATCGACCCTCCGGGCTAGCGGAAAGAATGAGCAGTTCTTC
NA,NA,TRBV28,TRBJ1-5,CASDITGGSNQPQHF,TGTGCCAGCGATATTACGGGAGGGAGCAATCAGCCCCAGCATTTT
NA,NA,TRBV7-9,TRBJ2-1,CASSWGEYEQFF,TGTGCCAGCAGCTGGGGCGAATATGAGCAGTTCTTC
TRBD2,NA,TRBV5-4,TRBJ2-7,CASSLFSGSSYEQYF,TGTGCCAGCAGCTTGTTTAGCGGGAGCTCCTACGAGCAGTACTTC
NA,NA,TRBV5-1,TRBJ2-7,CASSLGVGLYEQYF,TGCGCCAGCAGCTTGGGGGTGGGTCTCTACGAGCAGTACTTC
NA,NA,TRBV27,TRBJ2-2,CASSPGLTGELFF,TGTGCCAGCAGTCCCGGGCTTACCGGGGAGCTGTTTTTT
NA,NA,TRBV28,TRBJ2-7,CASSFGQALSYEQYF,TGTGCCAGCAGTTTCGGGCAGGCGCTCTCCTACGAGCAGTACTTC
TRBD1,NA,TRBV5-5,TRBJ1-1,CASSLDREAFF,TGTGCCAGCAGTCTCGACAGGGAGGCTTTCTTT
TRBD2,NA,TRBV27,TRBJ2-7,CASSMSGRNYEQYF,TGTGCCAGCAGTATGAGCGGGAGGAACTACGAGCAGTACTTC
TRBD2,NA,TRBV19,TRBJ2-1,CASSPVILAGANEQFF,TGTGCCAGTAGTCCGGTTATTCTAGCGGGAGCCAATGAGCAGTTCTTC
TRBD2,NA,TRBV19,TRBJ2-1,CASSTQSSGDNEQFF,TGTGCCAGTTCTACGCAGTCTAGCGGGGACAATGAGCAGTTCTTC
NA,NA,TRBV27,TRBJ1-5,CASSFQGGNQPQHF,TGTGCCAGCAGTTTCCAGGGCGGCAATCAGCCCCAGCATTTT
NA,NA,TRBV28,TRBJ2-7,CASSIPLGSLSYEQYF,TGTGCCAGCAGTATACCCCTTGGCAGCTTATCCTACGAGCAGTACTTC
NA,NA,TRBV7-8,TRBJ2-2,CASSLGENTGELFF,TGTGCCAGCAGCTTAGGAGAAAACACCGGGGAGCTGTTTTTT
NA,NA,TRBV27,TRBJ2-7,CASSPSSKAYEQYF,TGTGCCAGCAGTCCTAGCTCGAAGGCCTACGAGCAGTACTTC
NA,NA,TRBV27,TRBJ2-4,CASSLLRVPHIQYF,TGTGCCAGCAGTCTACTCAGGGTCCCGCACATTCAGTACTTC
TRBD1,NA,TRBV18,TRBJ1-2,CASSPGQRYGYTF,TGTGCCAGCTCACCGGGACAGCGCTATGGCTACACCTTC
NA,NA,TRBV30,TRBJ1-1,CAWSVRGTEAFF,TGTGCCTGGAGTGTGAGGGGGACTGAAGCTTTCTTT